The clone carrying this T cell receptor beta chain was found a few times. TCRdb reprocessed the 5' RACE reads via MiXCR and lists one record per CDR3 protein. The table includes about half a million distinct CDR3 sequences, 15% to 20% detected once. The data were taken from a study of T-cell memory formation after mild COVID-19. The V gene's germline CDR1 is SQVTM and CDR2 ANQGSEA. Between the trimmed V and J ends, which lost 6 bases and 3 bases, there was a span of 15 bases. The CDR3 length is 14 residues. V is TRBV29-1 and J is TRBJ1-3, with D perhaps TRBD1 (5 bases). The sequence was collected from an adult woman who had mild COVID-19 (a few samples of this study predate the infection). Cell type and time point are not known. The material sequenced was PBMCs or a T cell subset sorted from them (not recorded which). This chain's CDR3 is CSVRYPTGGNTIYF. The DNA for the CDR3 is TGCAGCGTCAGATACCCAACAGGTGGAAACACCATATATTTT.